This T cell receptor beta chain was found in a study of identifying expanded T cells in peripheral blood. Study outcomes and limitations: Variance in clone template counts between roughly 2-week samples significantly increased with total template count across all healthy donors. Over two and four weeks, about 17 and 20 clones changed, versus approximately 1.2 between replicates.

V dropped 5 bases and J dropped 4 bases, with 16 bases sitting between them. Germline lookup yields CDR1 SGHAT and CDR2 FQNNGV. The CDR3 length is 15 residues. Collection occurred without any documented infections or immune events in donors. Comment on this clone: Its target is unknown.

Here immunoSEQ multiplex PCR was the method, and the copy in TCRdb shows in-frame clones only, minus some. The repertoire holds around 85,000 clones, with 85% to 90% as singletons. The source of this sequence is a person aged 18 to 75 in good health. The specimen was blood. The chain employs TRBV11-2 and TRBJ2-3, with D unclear. The DNA of the CDR3 is TGTGCCAGCAGCACAAGGTTATCCAGGCCAGATACGCAGTATTTT. This codes for CASSTRLSRPDTQYF. Full variable domain (rest looked up from reference TRBV11-2 and TRBJ2-3): EAGVAQSPRYKIIEKRQSVAFWCNPISGHATLYWYQQILGQGPKLLIQFQNNGVVDDSQLPKDRFSAERLKGVDSTLKIQPAKLEDSAVYLCASSTRLSRPDTQYFGPGTRLTVL.